This T cell receptor beta chain was recorded in a study of OX40 agonist ivuxolimab in advanced cancers. Germline V lookup: CDR1 KGHSH, CDR2 LQKENI. The CDR3 has 14 amino acids. TCRdb's copy holds only in-frame clones and misses some; the assay was immunoSEQ multiplex PCR. The repertoire holds about 74,000 clones, approximately 84% seen once, with around 2.1% in the top ten. Sequences were derived from CD4+ or CD8+ T cells sorted from blood, sampled in a trial of the OX40 agonist ivuxolimab. The source is an adult with an advanced solid tumor such as melanoma, head and neck, liver or kidney cancer. The chain links TRBV18 to TRBJ1-5, with D possibly matching TRBD1 (5 bases). CDR3 loop: CASAGGRRNQPQHF. The CDR3 DNA sequence: TGTGCTTCAGCCGGGGGTAGGCGCAATCAGCCCCAGCATTTT.